This TCR beta chain came from a study of shared clonotypes between healthy human individuals. With V trimmed by 1 base and J by 6 bases, 4 bases remained unmatched. Germline-derived CDR1 and CDR2 are SGHTA and FQGNSA. There are 17 residues in the CDR3. On this clone itself: Its antigen remains unidentified.

Sequenced by immunoSEQ multiplex PCR; TCRdb stores in-frame clones only, minus some. The sample holds roughly 2 million clones, about 94% seen once. Findings of the study overall: Against clonotypes common to all four donors, non-shared ones had lower generation probabilities. Researchers found naive subsets generally carried larger estimated richness than memory subsets.

V gene TRBV7-2 combines with J gene TRBJ2-3, with 16 bases that match TRBD2. The material sequenced was naive CD4+ T cells sorted from blood. This sample's subset: CD45RA+ positively selected. This TCR was sampled from a man younger than 30 in good health. The CDR3: CASSLEGLAGGLDTQYF. CDR3 sequence (DNA): TGTGCCAGCAGCTTAGAGGGACTAGCGGGAGGGCTTGATACGCAGTATTTT.